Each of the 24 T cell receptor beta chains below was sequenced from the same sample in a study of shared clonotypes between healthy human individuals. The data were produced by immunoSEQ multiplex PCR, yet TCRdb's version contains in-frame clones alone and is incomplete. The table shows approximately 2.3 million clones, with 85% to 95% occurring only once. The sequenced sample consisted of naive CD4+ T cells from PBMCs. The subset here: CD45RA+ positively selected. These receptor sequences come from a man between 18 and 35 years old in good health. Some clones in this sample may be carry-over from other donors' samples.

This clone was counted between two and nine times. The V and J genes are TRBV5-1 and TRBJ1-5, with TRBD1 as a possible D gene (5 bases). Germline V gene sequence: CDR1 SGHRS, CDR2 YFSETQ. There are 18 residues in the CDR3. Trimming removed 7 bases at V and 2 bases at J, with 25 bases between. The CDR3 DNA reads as TGCGCCAGCTGCGTTAGGTCGGGAGGACACTCAGGCAATCAGCCCCAGCATTTT. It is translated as CASCVRSGGHSGNQPQHF.

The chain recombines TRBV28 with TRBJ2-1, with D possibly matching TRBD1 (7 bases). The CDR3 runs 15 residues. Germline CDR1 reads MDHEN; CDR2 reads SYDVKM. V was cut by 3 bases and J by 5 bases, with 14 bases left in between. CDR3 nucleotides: TGTGCCAGCAGTTTTGCGGGACAGAACAACAATGAGCAGTTCTTC. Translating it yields CASSFAGQNNNEQFF. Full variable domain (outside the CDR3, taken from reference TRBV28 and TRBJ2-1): DVKVTQSSRYLVKRTGEKVFLECVQDMDHENMFWYRQDPGLGLRLIYFSYDVKMKEKGDIPEGYSVSREKKERFSLILESASTNQTSMYLCASSFAGQNNNEQFFGPGTRLTVL.

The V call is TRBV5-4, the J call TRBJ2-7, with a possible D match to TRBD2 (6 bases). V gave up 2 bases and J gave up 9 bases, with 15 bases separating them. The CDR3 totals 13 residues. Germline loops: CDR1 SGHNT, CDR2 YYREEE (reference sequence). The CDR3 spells CASSFGEFSGQYF. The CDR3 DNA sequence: TGTGCCAGCAGCTTTGGGGAATTTAGCGGGCAGTACTTC.

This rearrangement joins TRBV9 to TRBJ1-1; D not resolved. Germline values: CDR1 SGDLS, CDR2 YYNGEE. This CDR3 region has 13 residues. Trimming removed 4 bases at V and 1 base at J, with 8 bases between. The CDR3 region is CASSSRKNTEAFF. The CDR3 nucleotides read TGTGCCAGCAGCAGTAGGAAGAACACTGAAGCTTTCTTT.

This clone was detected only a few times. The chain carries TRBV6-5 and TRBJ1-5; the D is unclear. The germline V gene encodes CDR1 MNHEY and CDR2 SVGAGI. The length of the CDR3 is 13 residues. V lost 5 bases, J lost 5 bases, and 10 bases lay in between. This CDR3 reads CASSAVVDQPQHF. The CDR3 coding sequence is TGTGCCAGCAGTGCGGTCGTCGATCAGCCCCAGCATTTT.

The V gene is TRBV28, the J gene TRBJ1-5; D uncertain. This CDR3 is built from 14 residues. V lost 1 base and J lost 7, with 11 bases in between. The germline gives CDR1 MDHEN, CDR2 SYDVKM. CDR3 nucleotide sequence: TGTGCCAGCAGTTTATTCGGGGTTGGCCAGCCCCAGCATTTT. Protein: CASSLFGVGQPQHF.

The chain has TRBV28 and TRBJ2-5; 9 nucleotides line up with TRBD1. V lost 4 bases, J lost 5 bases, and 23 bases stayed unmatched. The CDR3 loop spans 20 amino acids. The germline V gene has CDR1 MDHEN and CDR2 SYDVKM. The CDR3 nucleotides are TGTGCCAGCAGTTCCACAGGGGGCTCGGAAATAGCGGATGGGTGGGAGACCCAGTACTTC. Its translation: CASSSTGGSEIADGWETQYF.

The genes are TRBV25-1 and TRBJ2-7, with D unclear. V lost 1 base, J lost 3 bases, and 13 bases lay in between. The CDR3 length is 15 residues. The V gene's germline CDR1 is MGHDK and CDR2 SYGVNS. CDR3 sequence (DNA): TGTGCCAGCAGTGAATCGGGCCGGACCCACTACGAGCAGTACTTC. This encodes CASSESGRTHYEQYF.

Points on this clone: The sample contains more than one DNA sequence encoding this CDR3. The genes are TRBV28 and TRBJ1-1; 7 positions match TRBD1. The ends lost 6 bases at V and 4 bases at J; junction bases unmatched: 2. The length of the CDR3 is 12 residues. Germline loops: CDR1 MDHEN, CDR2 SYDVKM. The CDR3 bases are TGTGCCAGCAGGGCAGGGGGCACTGAAGCTTTCTTT. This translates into CASRAGGTEAFF.

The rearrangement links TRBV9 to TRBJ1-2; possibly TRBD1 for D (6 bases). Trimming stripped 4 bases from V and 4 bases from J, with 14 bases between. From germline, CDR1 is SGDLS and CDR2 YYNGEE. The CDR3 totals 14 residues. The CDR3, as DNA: TGTGCCAGCAGCCCTAGGACAGTTTCCTATGGCTACACCTTC. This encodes CASSPRTVSYGYTF.

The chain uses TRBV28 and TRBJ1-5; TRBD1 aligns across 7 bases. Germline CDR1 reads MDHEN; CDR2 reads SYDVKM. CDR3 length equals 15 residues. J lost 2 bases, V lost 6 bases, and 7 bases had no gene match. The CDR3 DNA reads TGTGCCAGCAGATTACAGGGGTTTGGCAATCAGCCCCAGCATTTT. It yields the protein CASRLQGFGNQPQHF.

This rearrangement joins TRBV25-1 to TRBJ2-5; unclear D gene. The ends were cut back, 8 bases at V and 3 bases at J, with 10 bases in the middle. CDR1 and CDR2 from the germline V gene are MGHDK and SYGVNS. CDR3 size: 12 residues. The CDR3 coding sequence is TGTGCCAGCTCCCCTCTGGAAGAGACCCAGTACTTC. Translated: CASSPLEETQYF.

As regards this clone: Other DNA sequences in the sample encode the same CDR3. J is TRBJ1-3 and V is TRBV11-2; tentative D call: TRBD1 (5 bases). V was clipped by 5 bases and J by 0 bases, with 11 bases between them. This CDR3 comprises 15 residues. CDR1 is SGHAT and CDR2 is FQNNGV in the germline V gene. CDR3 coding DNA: TGTGCCAGCAGCGGGAGACAGCACTCTGGAAACACCATATATTTT. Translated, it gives CASSGRQHSGNTIYF. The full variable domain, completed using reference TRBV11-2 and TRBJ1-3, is EAGVAQSPRYKIIEKRQSVAFWCNPISGHATLYWYQQILGQGPKLLIQFQNNGVVDDSQLPKDRFSAERLKGVDSTLKIQPAKLEDSAVYLCASSGRQHSGNTIYFGEGSWLTVV.

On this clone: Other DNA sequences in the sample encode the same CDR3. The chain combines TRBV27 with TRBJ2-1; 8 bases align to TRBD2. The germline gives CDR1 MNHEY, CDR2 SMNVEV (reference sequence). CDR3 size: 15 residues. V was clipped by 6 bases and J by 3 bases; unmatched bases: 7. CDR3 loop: CASSFLAGSYNEQFF. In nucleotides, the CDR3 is TGTGCCAGCAGCTTCTTAGCGGGAAGCTACAATGAGCAGTTCTTC.

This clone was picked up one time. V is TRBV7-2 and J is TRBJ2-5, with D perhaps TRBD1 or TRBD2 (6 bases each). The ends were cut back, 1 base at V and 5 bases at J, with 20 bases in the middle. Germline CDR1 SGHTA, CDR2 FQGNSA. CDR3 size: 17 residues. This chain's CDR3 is CASSLVRGPRVGETQYF. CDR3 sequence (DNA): TGTGCCAGCAGCTTAGTACGGGGGCCCCGAGTAGGGGAGACCCAGTACTTC.

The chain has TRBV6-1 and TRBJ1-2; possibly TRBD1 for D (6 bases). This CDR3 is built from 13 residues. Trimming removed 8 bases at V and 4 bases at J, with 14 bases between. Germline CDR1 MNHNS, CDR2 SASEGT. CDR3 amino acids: CASVLDSSYGYTF. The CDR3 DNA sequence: TGTGCCAGCGTCCTGGACAGTTCCTATGGCTACACCTTC.

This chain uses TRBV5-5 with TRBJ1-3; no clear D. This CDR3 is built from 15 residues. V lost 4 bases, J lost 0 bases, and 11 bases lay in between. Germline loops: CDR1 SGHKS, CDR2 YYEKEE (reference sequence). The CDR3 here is CASSPGSSSGNTIYF. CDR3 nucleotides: TGTGCCAGCAGCCCCGGGTCCAGCTCTGGAAACACCATATATTTT.

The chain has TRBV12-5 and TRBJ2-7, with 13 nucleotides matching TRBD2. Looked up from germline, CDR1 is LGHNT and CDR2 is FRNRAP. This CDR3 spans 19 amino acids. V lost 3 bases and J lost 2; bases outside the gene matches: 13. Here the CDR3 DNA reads TGTGCTAGTGGTTTTTATTCCGGACTAGCGGGAGAAGACACCTACGAGCAGTACTTC. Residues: CASGFYSGLAGEDTYEQYF.

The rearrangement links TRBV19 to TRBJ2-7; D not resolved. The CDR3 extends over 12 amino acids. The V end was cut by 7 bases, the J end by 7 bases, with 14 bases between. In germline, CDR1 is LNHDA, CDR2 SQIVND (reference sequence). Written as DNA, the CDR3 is TGTGCCAGTAACTCACTCCTCGGTGAGCAGTACTTC. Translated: CASNSLLGEQYF.

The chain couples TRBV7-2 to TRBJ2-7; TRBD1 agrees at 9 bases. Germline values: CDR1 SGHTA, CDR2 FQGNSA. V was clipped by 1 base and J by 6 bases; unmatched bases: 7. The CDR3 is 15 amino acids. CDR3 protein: CASSLEGQGLSEQYF. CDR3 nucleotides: TGTGCCAGCAGCTTAGAGGGACAGGGACTGTCCGAGCAGTACTTC.

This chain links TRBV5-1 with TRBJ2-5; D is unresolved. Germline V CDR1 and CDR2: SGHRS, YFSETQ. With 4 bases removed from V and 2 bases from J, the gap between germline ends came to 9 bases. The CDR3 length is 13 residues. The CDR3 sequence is CASSPSRQETQYF. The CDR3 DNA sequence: TGCGCCAGCAGCCCATCCCGGCAAGAGACCCAGTACTTC.

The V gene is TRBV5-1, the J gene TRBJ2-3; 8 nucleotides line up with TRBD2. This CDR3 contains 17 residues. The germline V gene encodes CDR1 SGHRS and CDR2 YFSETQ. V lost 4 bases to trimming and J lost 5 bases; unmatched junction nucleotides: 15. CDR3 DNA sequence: TGCGCCAGCAGCCCGGACCTCGTTGCGGGAGGCGGAGATACGCAGTATTTT. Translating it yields CASSPDLVAGGGDTQYF.

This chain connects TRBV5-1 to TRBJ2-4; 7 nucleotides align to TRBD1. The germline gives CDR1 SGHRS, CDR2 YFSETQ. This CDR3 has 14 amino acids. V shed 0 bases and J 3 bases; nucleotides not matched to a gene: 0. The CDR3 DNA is TGCGCCAGCAGCTTGGCAGGGGGCAAAAACATTCAGTACTTC. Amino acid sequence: CASSLAGGKNIQYF.

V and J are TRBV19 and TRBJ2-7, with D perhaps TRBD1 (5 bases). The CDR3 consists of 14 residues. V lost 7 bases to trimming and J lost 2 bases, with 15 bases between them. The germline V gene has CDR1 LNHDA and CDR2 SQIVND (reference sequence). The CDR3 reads CASMKGNTPYEQYF. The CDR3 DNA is TGTGCCAGTATGAAGGGGAACACCCCCTACGAGCAGTACTTC.